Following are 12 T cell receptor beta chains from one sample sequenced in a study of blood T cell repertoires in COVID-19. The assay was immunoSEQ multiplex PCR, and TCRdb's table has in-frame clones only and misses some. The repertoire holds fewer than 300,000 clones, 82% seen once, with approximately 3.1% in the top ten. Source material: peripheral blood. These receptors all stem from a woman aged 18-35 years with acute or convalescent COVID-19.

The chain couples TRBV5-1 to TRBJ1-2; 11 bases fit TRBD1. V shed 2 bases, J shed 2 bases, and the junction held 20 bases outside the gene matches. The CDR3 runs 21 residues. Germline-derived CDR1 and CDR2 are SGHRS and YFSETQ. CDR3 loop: CASSFFSLIGDRGSKNYGYTF. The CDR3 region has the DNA TGCGCCAGCAGCTTTTTTTCGCTTATCGGGGACAGGGGGAGTAAAAACTATGGCTACACCTTC.

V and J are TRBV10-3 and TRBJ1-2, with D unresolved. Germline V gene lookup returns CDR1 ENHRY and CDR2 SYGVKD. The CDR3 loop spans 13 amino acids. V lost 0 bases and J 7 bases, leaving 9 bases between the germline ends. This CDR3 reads CAISESARGGYTF. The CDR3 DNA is TGTGCCATCAGTGAGTCGGCCCGGGGTGGCTACACCTTC.

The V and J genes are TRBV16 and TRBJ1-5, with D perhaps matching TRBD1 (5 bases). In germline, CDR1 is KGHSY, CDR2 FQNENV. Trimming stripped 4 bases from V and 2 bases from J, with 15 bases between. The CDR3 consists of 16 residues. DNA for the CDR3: TGTGCCAGCAGCCCGGGGGGGGGTGCGGGCAATCAGCCCCAGCATTTT. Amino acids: CASSPGGGAGNQPQHF.

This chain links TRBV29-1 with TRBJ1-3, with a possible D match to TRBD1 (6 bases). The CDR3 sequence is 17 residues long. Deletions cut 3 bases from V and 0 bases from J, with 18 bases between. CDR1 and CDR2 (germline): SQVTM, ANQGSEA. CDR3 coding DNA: TGCAGCGTTGAGTTTGCCAGGGGATGGCTCTCTGGAAACACCATATATTTT. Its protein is CSVEFARGWLSGNTIYF.

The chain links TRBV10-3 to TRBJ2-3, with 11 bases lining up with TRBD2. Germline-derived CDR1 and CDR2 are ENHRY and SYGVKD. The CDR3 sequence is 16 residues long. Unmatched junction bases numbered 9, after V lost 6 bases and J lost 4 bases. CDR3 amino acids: CAIRVTSGSWADTQYF. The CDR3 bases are TGTGCCATCAGGGTCACTAGCGGGAGTTGGGCAGATACGCAGTATTTT.

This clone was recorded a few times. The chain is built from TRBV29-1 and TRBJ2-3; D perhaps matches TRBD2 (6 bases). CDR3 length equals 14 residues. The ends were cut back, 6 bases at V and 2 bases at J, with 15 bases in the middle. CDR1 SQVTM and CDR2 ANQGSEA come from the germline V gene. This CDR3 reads CSVRGTGATDTQYF. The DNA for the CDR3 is TGCAGCGTCCGCGGGACTGGGGCCACAGATACGCAGTATTTT.

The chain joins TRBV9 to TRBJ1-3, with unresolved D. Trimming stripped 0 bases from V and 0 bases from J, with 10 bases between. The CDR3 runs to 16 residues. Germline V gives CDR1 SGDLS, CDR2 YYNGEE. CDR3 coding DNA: TGTGCCAGCAGCGTAGGTGGCGGCTACTCTGGAAACACCATATATTTT. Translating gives CASSVGGGYSGNTIYF.

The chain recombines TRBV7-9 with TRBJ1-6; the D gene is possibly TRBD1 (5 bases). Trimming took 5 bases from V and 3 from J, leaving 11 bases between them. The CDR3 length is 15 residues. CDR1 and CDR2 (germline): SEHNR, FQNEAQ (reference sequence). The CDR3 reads CASSRIDSYNSPLHF. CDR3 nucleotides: TGTGCCAGCAGCCGAATCGACAGCTATAATTCACCCCTCCACTTT.

Written as DNA, the CDR3 is TGTGCCTGGAATCTAGGAACCGGGGAGCTGTTTTTT. Amino acids: CAWNLGTGELFF. The chain carries TRBV30 and TRBJ2-2; D is undetermined. V was trimmed by 4 bases and J by 5 bases, leaving 8 bases between them. The CDR3 spans 12 residues. The V gene's germline CDR1 is GTSNPN and CDR2 SVGIG (reference sequence).

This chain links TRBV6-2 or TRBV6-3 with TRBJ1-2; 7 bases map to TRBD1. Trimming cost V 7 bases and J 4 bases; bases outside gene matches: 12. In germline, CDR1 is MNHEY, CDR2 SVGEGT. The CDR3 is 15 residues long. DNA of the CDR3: TGTGCCAGCATCCCTCGGCAGGGGGTAAGCTATGGCTACACCTTC. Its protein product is CASIPRQGVSYGYTF.

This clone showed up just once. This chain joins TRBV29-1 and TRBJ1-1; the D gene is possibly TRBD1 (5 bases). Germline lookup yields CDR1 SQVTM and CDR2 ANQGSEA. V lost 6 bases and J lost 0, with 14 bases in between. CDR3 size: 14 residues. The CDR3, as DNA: TGCAGCGTAGAATCGGGACTCCTGAACACTGAAGCTTTCTTT. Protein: CSVESGLLNTEAFF.

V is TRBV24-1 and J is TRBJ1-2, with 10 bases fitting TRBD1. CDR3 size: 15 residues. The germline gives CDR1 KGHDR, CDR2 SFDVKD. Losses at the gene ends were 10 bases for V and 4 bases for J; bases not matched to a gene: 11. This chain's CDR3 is CATAVRDRGLYGYTF. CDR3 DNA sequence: TGTGCCACTGCCGTCCGGGACAGGGGCCTCTATGGCTACACCTTC.